This note documents a single T cell receptor beta chain sequence. The specificity of this receptor is unknown. Per-base qualities were not stored, and no clone one base away is much larger. TRB sequencing was run on genomic DNA with either the immunoSEQ assay at survey resolution or the hsTCRB kit. Per the authors' processing: The immunoSEQ software handled the initial read processing, while the LymphoSeq R package was used for the repertoire analyses. Clonality was computed as 1 minus normalized Shannon entropy; Gini coefficient was also calculated for each TRB dataset. Phenotypes of unsorted samples were inferred by mapping TRB sequences from sorted subsets of the recipient or donor onto the same recipient's unsorted samples. What TCRdb holds here is the immuneACCESS table cut down to in-frame rearrangements. Part of the clones is not present; checked against another copy, under half of the missing clones reflect an unresolved V gene, and the others are unexplained. That table supplies the V and J calls and clone size; D and trimming were determined from the DNA. The sample table holds about 52,000 clones, of which 85% to 95% were seen once. The ten largest clones represent approximately 2.9% of the sample.

CDR1 SEHNR and CDR2 FQNEAQ were looked up in the germline V gene (reference sequence). The cysteine opens and the phenylalanine closes a CDR3 of 15 amino acids. CDR3 DNA only is kept here, 45 bases in frame from base 1. V ends up 1 base short and J 7 bases short, with an unmatched junction base count of 10. Peripheral blood samples were provided by related bone marrow donors on the day of marrow donation. Mononuclear cells from peripheral blood and bone marrow were separated by Ficoll-Hypaque density centrifugation and then cryopreserved. This sample stems from a study of T cells after posttransplantation cyclophosphamide (dated by TCRdb to the mid-2010s). Some background on the complete study: The study tracked T cell repertoire reconstitution by TRB sequencing after myeloablative bone marrow transplantation using posttransplantation cyclophosphamide as GVHD prophylaxis. Antigen receptor sequencing covered samples from a few dozen PTCy-treated patients and 16 of their related bone marrow donors. Blood from every one of the roughly 35 PTCy patients who had 1-year posttransplant specimens underwent TRB sequencing. TRB sequencing was also done on up to roughly 3 additional blood samples from 2 to 5.2 years after transplant in 3 patients, and on pretransplant blood from 4 patients. Because TRA and TRB clonality were tightly correlated in nine or ten samples, subsequent TCR analyses were focused on TRB only. Public TRB sequences were queried against a database of over 3,600 sequences associated with responses to pathogens, tumor antigens, self-antigens and alloantigens.

Overall study results and their limits: Donor-recipient similarity was low at 1-2 months but increased during the first year, and donor CD8+ memory clones often dominated later blood repertoires. Across fewer than 50 patients, TRB clonality was highly associated with recipient CMV seropositivity and CMV reactivation, and diversity in PTCy patients was similar to diversity in CNI/methotrexate controls. The TRB repertoires of T cells infiltrating skin or the GI tract showed only limited overlap with the TRB repertoires found in blood.

The sample consisted of PBMCs. The sequence was obtained from a woman aged 25 to 39 in good health and a related stem cell transplant donor. This chain joins TRBV7-9 to TRBJ2-7; a stretch of 7 junction bases matches TRBD1. The CDR3 reads as follows: CASSLGGGPKGEQYF. The DNA sequence reads TGTGCCAGCAGCTTAGGAGGGGGCCCTAAGGGAGAGCAGTACTTC.